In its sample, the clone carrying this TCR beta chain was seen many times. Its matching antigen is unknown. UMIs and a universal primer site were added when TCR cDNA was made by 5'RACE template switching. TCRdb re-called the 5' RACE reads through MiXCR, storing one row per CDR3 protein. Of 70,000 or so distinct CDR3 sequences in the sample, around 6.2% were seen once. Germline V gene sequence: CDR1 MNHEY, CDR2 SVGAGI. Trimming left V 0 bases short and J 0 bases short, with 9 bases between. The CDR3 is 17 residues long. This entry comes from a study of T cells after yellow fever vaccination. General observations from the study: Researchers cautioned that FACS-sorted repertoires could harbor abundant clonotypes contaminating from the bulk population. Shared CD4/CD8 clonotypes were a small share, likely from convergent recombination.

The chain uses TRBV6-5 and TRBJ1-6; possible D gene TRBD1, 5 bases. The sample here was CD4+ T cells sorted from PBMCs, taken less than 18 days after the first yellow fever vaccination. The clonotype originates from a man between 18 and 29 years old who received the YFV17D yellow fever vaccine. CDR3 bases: TGTGCCAGCAGTTACTCCGGGGCGAGCTCCTATAATTCACCCCTCCACTTT. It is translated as CASSYSGASSYNSPLHF.